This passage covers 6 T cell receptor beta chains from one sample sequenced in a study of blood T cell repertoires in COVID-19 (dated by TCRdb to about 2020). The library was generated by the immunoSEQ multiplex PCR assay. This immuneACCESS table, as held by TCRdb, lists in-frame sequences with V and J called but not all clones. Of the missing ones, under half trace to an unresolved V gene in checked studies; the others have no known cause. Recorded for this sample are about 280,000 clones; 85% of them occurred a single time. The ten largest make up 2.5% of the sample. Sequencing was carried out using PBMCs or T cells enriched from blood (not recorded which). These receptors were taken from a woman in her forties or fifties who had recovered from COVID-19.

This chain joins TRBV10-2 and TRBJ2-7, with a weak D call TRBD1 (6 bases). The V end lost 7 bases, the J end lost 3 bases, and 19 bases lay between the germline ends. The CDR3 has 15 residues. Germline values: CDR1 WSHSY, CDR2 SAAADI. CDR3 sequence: CASTQIKDSIYEQYF. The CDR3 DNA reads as TGCGCCAGCACTCAAATTAAGGACAGTATCTACGAGCAGTACTTC.

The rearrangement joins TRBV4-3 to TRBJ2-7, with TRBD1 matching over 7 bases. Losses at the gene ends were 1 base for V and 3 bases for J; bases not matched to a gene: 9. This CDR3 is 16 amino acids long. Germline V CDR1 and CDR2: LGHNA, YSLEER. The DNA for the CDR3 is TGCGCCAGCAGCCAAGGGGTTGGACAGGTAGGCTACGAGCAGTACTTC. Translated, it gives CASSQGVGQVGYEQYF.

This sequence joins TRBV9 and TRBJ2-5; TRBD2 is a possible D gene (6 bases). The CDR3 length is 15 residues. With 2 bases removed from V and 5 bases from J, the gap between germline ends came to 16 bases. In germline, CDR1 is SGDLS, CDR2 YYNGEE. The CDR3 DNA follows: TGTGCCAGCAGCGTCGGACTAACCCAAGGGGAGACCCAGTACTTC. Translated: CASSVGLTQGETQYF.

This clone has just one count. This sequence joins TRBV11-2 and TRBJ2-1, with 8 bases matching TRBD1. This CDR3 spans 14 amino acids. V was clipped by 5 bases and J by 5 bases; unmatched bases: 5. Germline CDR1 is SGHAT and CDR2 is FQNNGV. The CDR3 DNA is TGTGCCAGCAGCCCCGGACAGGGTGACAATGAGCAGTTCTTC. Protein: CASSPGQGDNEQFF.

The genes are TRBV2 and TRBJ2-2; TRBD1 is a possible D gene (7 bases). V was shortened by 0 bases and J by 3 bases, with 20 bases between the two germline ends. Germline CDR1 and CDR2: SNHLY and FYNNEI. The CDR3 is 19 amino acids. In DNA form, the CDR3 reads TGTGCCAGCAGTGAAGCGGAGGGGTACAGGGGACCGGACACCGGGGAGCTGTTTTTT. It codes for CASSEAEGYRGPDTGELFF.

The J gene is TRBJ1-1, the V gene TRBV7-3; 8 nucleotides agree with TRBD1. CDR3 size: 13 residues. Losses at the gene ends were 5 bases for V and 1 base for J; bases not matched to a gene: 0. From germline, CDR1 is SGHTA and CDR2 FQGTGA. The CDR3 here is CASSQGANTEAFF. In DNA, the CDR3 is TGTGCCAGCAGCCAGGGGGCGAACACTGAAGCTTTCTTT.